The 21 T cell receptor beta chains presented below share a single source sample, sequenced in a study of control samples from healthy donors and cancer patients. Only in-frame clones appear in the TCRdb table, and some are missing; sequencing was by immunoSEQ multiplex PCR. The data contain 45,000 to 60,000 clones, roughly 92% of them singletons. The source material was blood. The receptors derive from a man aged 25 to 40 in good health.

The chain couples TRBV27 to TRBJ2-7, with D perhaps assigned TRBD1 or TRBD2 (5 bases each). Trimming took off 3 bases at V and 6 bases at J, with 18 bases between the two ends. Germline assignment: CDR1 MNHEY and CDR2 SMNVEV (reference sequence). This CDR3 is 15 amino acids long. As DNA, the CDR3 is TGTGCCAGCAGTTTGCCTGGAGGTTCGGGGCTCGAGCAGTACTTC. It is translated as CASSLPGGSGLEQYF.

The V call is TRBV6-6, the J call TRBJ2-7; D perhaps matches TRBD1 (6 bases). Trimming removed 7 bases from V and 0 bases from J, with 16 bases in between. The CDR3 is made up of 15 amino acids. Germline CDR1 and CDR2: MNHNY and SVGAGI (reference sequence). CDR3 residues: CASTNPRTDSYEQYF. The CDR3 region has the DNA TGTGCCAGCACCAATCCACGGACAGACTCCTACGAGCAGTACTTC.

This chain uses TRBV11-2 with TRBJ2-4; possibly TRBD1 or TRBD2 for D (7 bases each). Per germline, CDR1 SGHAT and CDR2 FQNNGV. The CDR3 sequence is 16 residues long. Deletions cut 0 bases from V and 4 bases from J, with 13 bases between. This CDR3 reads CASSLDGGGQKNIQYF. DNA for the CDR3: TGTGCCAGCAGCTTAGATGGCGGGGGACAGAAAAACATTCAGTACTTC.

The rearrangement uses TRBV28 and TRBJ1-1; D not resolved. CDR3 length equals 13 residues. In germline, CDR1 is MDHEN, CDR2 SYDVKM. The germline V and J ends were trimmed by 3 bases and 0 bases, with 5 bases remaining between them. CDR3 DNA sequence: TGTGCCAGCAGTTTTGTAGTGAACACTGAAGCTTTCTTT. Its protein is CASSFVVNTEAFF.

This chain uses TRBV6-5 with TRBJ2-7, with 11 bases aligning to TRBD1. CDR3 length: 15 residues. Trimming cost V 7 bases and J 3 bases; bases outside gene matches: 8. The germline gives CDR1 MNHEY, CDR2 SVGAGI. CDR3 residues: CASIPPGTGGYEQYF. In DNA, the CDR3 is TGTGCCAGCATCCCCCCCGGGACAGGGGGCTACGAGCAGTACTTC.

This sequence joins TRBV11-2 and TRBJ1-2, with TRBD1 as a possible D gene (5 bases). Germline CDR1 is SGHAT and CDR2 is FQNNGV. The germline V and J ends were trimmed by 4 bases and 8 bases, with 23 bases remaining between them. The CDR3 consists of 16 residues. In DNA form, the CDR3 reads TGTGCCAGCAGCTCGAATCGGGACCCACCACGGCGCGGCTACACCTTC. Its translation: CASSSNRDPPRRGYTF.

The chain joins TRBV7-2 to TRBJ1-1, with D unclear. V was pared by 0 bases and J by 1 base, with 6 bases between. This CDR3 comprises 14 residues. From germline, CDR1 is SGHTA and CDR2 FQGNSA. The CDR3 DNA reads as TGTGCCAGCAGCTTAGCGCCAGCGAACACTGAAGCTTTCTTT. Protein: CASSLAPANTEAFF.

This clone has just a few counts. This sequence joins TRBV5-1 and TRBJ1-3; D possibly corresponds to TRBD1 (6 bases). Germline V gene data show CDR1 as SGHRS and CDR2 as YFSETQ. The CDR3 runs to 16 residues. V lost 2 bases to trimming and J lost 2 bases, with 14 bases between them. CDR3 DNA sequence: TGCGCCAGCAGCTTAACGCGACAGGTTGCTGGAAACACCATATATTTT. It yields the protein CASSLTRQVAGNTIYF.

The chain employs TRBV18 and TRBJ1-1; unclear D gene. The V gene's germline CDR1 is KGHSH and CDR2 LQKENI. The CDR3 has 15 residues. V was clipped by 3 bases and J by 1 base, with 12 bases between them. CDR3 coding DNA: TGTGCCAGCTCACCGCCCCTCTCCTGGAACACTGAAGCTTTCTTT. It is translated as CASSPPLSWNTEAFF.

This chain connects TRBV5-1 to TRBJ2-7; TRBD2 matches at 8 bases. CDR3 length: 15 residues. Germline trimming cut 5 bases from V and 1 base from J; bases unmatched to any gene: 8. Germline values: CDR1 SGHRS, CDR2 YFSETQ. This chain's CDR3 is CASSPSGSYSYEQYF. The CDR3 DNA follows: TGCGCCAGCAGTCCCAGCGGGAGCTATTCCTACGAGCAGTACTTC. The full variable domain, its missing parts supplied by reference TRBV5-1 and TRBJ2-7, is KAGVTQTPRYLIKTRGQQVTLSCSPISGHRSVSWYQQTPGQGLQFLFEYFSETQRNKGNFPGRFSGRQFSNSRSEMNVSTLELGDSALYLCASSPSGSYSYEQYFGPGTRLTVT.

The V and J genes are TRBV5-1 and TRBJ1-1, with TRBD1 identical over 8 bases. The V gene's germline CDR1 is SGHRS and CDR2 YFSETQ. Trimming took 4 bases from V and 4 from J; bases not matched to a gene: 12. The CDR3 runs 16 residues. As DNA, the CDR3 is TGCGCCAGCAGCAACAGGGGGGTCCTGCTGGCCACTGAAGCTTTCTTT. This sequence encodes CASSNRGVLLATEAFF.

Here the CDR3 reads CASSRTGRVVNQPQHF. The DNA of the CDR3 is TGTGCCAGCAGTAGGACAGGTCGGGTGGTCAATCAGCCCCAGCATTTT. The gene calls are TRBV27 and TRBJ1-5; 7 bases fit TRBD1. Per germline, CDR1 MNHEY and CDR2 SMNVEV (reference sequence). V shed 5 bases and J 3 bases; nucleotides not matched to a gene: 10. The CDR3 is made up of 16 amino acids.

This clone occurred once. The chain carries TRBV6-1 and TRBJ1-5; D is ambiguous. V was pared by 3 bases and J by 7 bases, with 10 bases between. The CDR3 is 13 residues long. The V gene's germline CDR1 is MNHNS and CDR2 SASEGT. The CDR3 is CASSEGLGQPQHF. As DNA, the CDR3 is TGTGCCAGCAGTGAGGGTTTGGGGCAGCCCCAGCATTTT.

The chain links TRBV6-5 to TRBJ1-4; D is unclear. Trimming cost V 2 bases and J 2 bases, with 9 bases left between them. The CDR3 spans 15 residues. The germline gives CDR1 MNHEY, CDR2 SVGAGI. CDR3 protein: CASSYGITTNEKLFF. The CDR3 DNA sequence: TGTGCCAGCAGTTACGGTATCACCACTAATGAAAAACTGTTTTTT.

The chain uses TRBV30 and TRBJ1-5, with 8 bases lining up with TRBD1. Germline lookup yields CDR1 GTSNPN and CDR2 SVGIG (reference sequence). The CDR3 has 13 amino acids. V trimming: 5 bases; J trimming: 2 bases; junction bases outside the gene matches: 2. CDR3 sequence reads: CAWSDRGNQPQHF. In DNA form, the CDR3 reads TGTGCCTGGTCGGACAGGGGCAATCAGCCCCAGCATTTT.

The chain links TRBV28 to TRBJ2-5; 11 nucleotides align to TRBD1. The CDR3 runs 17 residues. From germline, CDR1 is MDHEN and CDR2 SYDVKM. The ends lost 1 base at V and 5 bases at J; junction bases unmatched: 9. CDR3: CASSLYGQGAMRETQYF. DNA of the CDR3: TGTGCCAGCAGTTTATATGGACAGGGGGCAATGAGGGAGACCCAGTACTTC.

J is TRBJ2-1 and V is TRBV4-1, with a possible D match to TRBD1 (6 bases). The CDR3 is 15 residues long. Per the germline V gene, CDR1 is MGHRA and CDR2 is YSYEKL. The V end lost 1 base, the J end lost 5 bases, and 12 bases lay between the germline ends. CDR3 nucleotides: TGCGCCAGCAGCCAAGGGCAGGGGAAAAACAATGAGCAGTTCTTC. The encoded protein is CASSQGQGKNNEQFF.

The chain joins TRBV10-3 to TRBJ2-7; 10 positions match TRBD2. The CDR3 is made up of 16 amino acids. The V and J ends lost 3 bases and 2 bases, in that order; junction bases with no gene match: 7. Germline values: CDR1 ENHRY, CDR2 SYGVKD. The chain's CDR3 is CAISDGTSGAPYEQYF. In DNA form, the CDR3 reads TGTGCCATCAGTGATGGAACTAGCGGGGCCCCCTACGAGCAGTACTTC.

The chain couples TRBV6-5 to TRBJ1-2, with D unresolved. This CDR3 is built from 15 residues. The germline gives CDR1 MNHEY, CDR2 SVGAGI. V was pared by 0 bases and J by 0 bases, with 8 bases between. CDR3 bases: TGTGCCAGCAGTTACTCGATGGGAGCTAACTATGGCTACACCTTC. As protein: CASSYSMGANYGYTF.

In this sample, this clone turned up once. The chain recombines TRBV10-2 with TRBJ1-1, with a weak D call TRBD1 (5 bases). CDR1 is WSHSY and CDR2 is SAAADI in the germline V gene. The CDR3 is 17 amino acids. V gave up 2 bases and J gave up 0 bases, with 16 bases separating them. The CDR3 DNA is TGCGCCAGCAGTGAGCCCGGGGACCCACATTTGAACACTGAAGCTTTCTTT. Its translation: CASSEPGDPHLNTEAFF.

The V gene is TRBV27, the J gene TRBJ1-2; 10 bases fit TRBD1. Trimming removed 6 bases from V and 7 bases from J; junction bases left unmatched: 20. CDR1 is MNHEY, CDR2 SMNVEV, per germline (reference sequence). The CDR3 runs to 18 residues. The CDR3 coding sequence is TGTGCCAGCAGAGACCTTAGGGACAGGGGCATCAGAGGTCGTGGCTACACCTTC. Protein sequence: CASRDLRDRGIRGRGYTF.